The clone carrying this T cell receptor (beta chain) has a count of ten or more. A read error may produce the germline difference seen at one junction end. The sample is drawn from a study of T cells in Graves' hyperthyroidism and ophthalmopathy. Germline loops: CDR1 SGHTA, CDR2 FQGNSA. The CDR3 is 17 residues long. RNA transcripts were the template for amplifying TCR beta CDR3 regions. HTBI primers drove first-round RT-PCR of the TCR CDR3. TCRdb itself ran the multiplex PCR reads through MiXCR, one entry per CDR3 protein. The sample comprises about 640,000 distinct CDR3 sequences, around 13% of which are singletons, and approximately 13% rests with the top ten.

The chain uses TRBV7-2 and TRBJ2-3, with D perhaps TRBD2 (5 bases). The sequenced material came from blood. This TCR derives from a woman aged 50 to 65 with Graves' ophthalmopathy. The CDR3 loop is CASSLAAIARSTDMQYF. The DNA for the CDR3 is TGTGCCAGCAGCTTAGCCGCTATAGCGCGGAGCACAGATATGCAGTATTTT.